Detailed here is one T cell receptor (beta chain). Its antigen is unknown. One base away there is no much larger clone; base qualities are not given. The donors were 40 or so Caucasian individuals from Russia, aged 6 to 90 years, who were systemically healthy. Each donor gave roughly 11 milliliters of peripheral blood, drawn into EDTA-treated Vacutainer tubes. Ficoll-Paque density-gradient centrifugation was used to isolate PBMCs, with at least 6.5 million per sample. Trizol reagent was used to extract total RNA from PBMCs, with at least 5.5 micrograms per sample. For every donor, flow cytometry on a PBMC aliquot measured the percentage of naive CD45RAhigh/CD27high T cells. In the germline V gene, CDR1 corresponds to SGHAT and CDR2 to FQNNGV. The cysteine opens and the phenylalanine closes a CDR3 of 16 amino acids. Only CDR3 DNA remains: 48 bases, in frame from the first base. The V end gives up 4 bases and the J end 8 bases, leaving 12 bases in the junction not matched to a gene.

This sample was taken from a study of blood T cells in healthy people across ages (dated by TCRdb to between 2014 and 2016). Study-wide context: In model experiments, template switching captured about one uniquely barcoded TCR beta cDNA molecule for every two T cells. The study measured age-related changes in TCR beta repertoire diversity using deep sequencing normalized with unique cDNA molecular identifiers. Donors were grouped into four age groups: young (average approximately 15 years), middle-aged (around 39), aged (around 56) and long-lived (approximately 75). Donors of different ages were randomly distributed across sequencing lanes to avoid experimental bias. Two additional independent replicas of 1 million unique cDNA reads from the same blood draw were analyzed for two donors (one aged 18 to 30 and one aged 80 or older). General study outcomes and caveats: The long-lived group showed more naive CD4+ T cells, fewer expanded clones and increased TCR diversity than the aged group, suggesting age selection. A strong correlation was found between observed TCR beta diversity and the percentage of naive T cells measured by flow cytometry. Bulk unsorted PBMC profiling prevented conclusive comparison of naive and antigen-experienced compartments. Observed TCR beta diversity per million T cells fell roughly linearly with age, and a significant reduction was already apparent by age around 40. Because donor CMV infection status was unknown, age-related changes in expanded clonotypes were potentially confounded. Estimates of total diversity from one million sequenced T cells were regarded as lower bounds and underestimates.

The library was made by 5' RACE. The reads were generated on an Illumina HiSeq 2500. The second PCR ran for roughly 7 to 12 cycles and used a J-beta primer mix along with a sample-barcoded 5' primer. A template-switch 5' adaptor carrying 12 random nucleotides introduced a unique molecular identifier onto each TCR beta cDNA molecule. Each sample yielded at least 2.5 million CDR3-containing paired-end reads. All of the RNA was converted into first-strand cDNA using the Mint cDNA synthesis kit, with a TRBC-specific oligonucleotide serving as the primer. Following uracil-DNA glycosylase treatment, all cDNA underwent a first 18-cycle PCR with the universal primers M1SS and BC2_uni_R. On the authors' methods: Normalization of each sample was performed by random selection of 1 million high-quality reads, each carrying a distinct molecular identifier. Reads sharing molecular identifiers were discarded rather than binned into consensus sequences. MiTCR, with a Q25 quality threshold and the strictest error-elimination algorithm, was used for CDR3 identification, clonotype clustering and error correction. A nonparametric unseen species model using Euler transformation provided a lower-bound estimate of total TCR beta diversity. The public reads were reprocessed in TCRdb via fastp at Q25 and MiXCR, keeping in-frame beta chains. All rows with the same CDR3 protein become a single entry with the most common DNA and genes. TCRdb's processing, not the authors' own work, is the source of the V and J calls. The sample contains around 1.5 million distinct CDR3 sequences, roughly 32% of them found a single time. The ten largest clones capture 11% of the sample.

The sequencing input was blood. Recombination connected TRBV11-2 to TRBJ2-1; TRBD2 lines up with 9 middle nucleotides. The receptor's source is a woman under 40 in good health. The CDR3 corresponds to CASSSQAGGLRDEQFF. The sequence in DNA is TGTGCCAGCAGCTCACAAGCGGGGGGCCTACGTGATGAGCAGTTCTTC.